A selection of T cell receptor beta chains follows, all from one sample in a study of T-cell memory formation after mild COVID-19. TCRdb re-called the 5' RACE reads with MiXCR, one entry per CDR3 protein. The sample lists 350,000 to 500,000 distinct CDR3 sequences; about 22% were seen once. The specimen sequenced was PBMCs or a T cell subset sorted from them (not recorded which). These receptors originate from an adult woman who had mild COVID-19 (a few samples of this study predate the infection). Cell type and time point are not known. Both conserved end residues are part of each CDR3. D genes are given only for firm matches. Some rows have no size entry. The others give once, few or many, or a class for an expanded clone.

abundance: NA
d_gene: NA
j_gene: TRBJ2-3
v_gene: TRBV5-1
CDR3aa: CASMRGRGTDTQYF
CDR3nt: TGCGCCAGCATGAGGGGCAGGGGCACAGATACGCAGTATTTT

abundance: once
d_gene: NA
j_gene: TRBJ2-1
v_gene: TRBV29-1
CDR3aa: CSALTGTIYNEQFF
CDR3nt: TGCAGCGCTCTGACTGGCACAATCTACAATGAGCAGTTCTTC

abundance: few
d_gene: NA
j_gene: TRBJ2-1
v_gene: TRBV7-9
CDR3aa: CASSPLGRHSYNEQFF
CDR3nt: TGTGCCAGCAGCCCCCTAGGGCGCCACTCCTACAATGAGCAGTTCTTC

abundance: many
d_gene: NA
j_gene: TRBJ2-3
v_gene: TRBV18
CDR3aa: CASSRRDTQYF
CDR3nt: TGTGCCAGCAGTCGTAGAGATACGCAGTATTTT

abundance: few
d_gene: NA
j_gene: TRBJ2-1
v_gene: TRBV6-2/TRBV6-3
CDR3aa: CASSYSANEQFF
CDR3nt: TGTGCCAGCAGTTACTCAGCAAATGAGCAGTTCTTC

abundance: few
d_gene: TRBD2
j_gene: TRBJ2-4
v_gene: TRBV5-6
CDR3aa: CASSPAHIAGANIQYF
CDR3nt: TGTGCCAGCAGCCCCGCACACATAGCGGGGGCAAACATTCAGTACTTC

abundance: few
d_gene: NA
j_gene: TRBJ2-6
v_gene: TRBV7-9
CDR3aa: CASSLRGQVGANVLTF
CDR3nt: TGTGCCAGCAGCTTACGGGGACAAGTCGGGGCCAACGTCCTGACTTTC

abundance: few
d_gene: NA
j_gene: TRBJ2-3
v_gene: TRBV7-9
CDR3aa: CASSPDRDSDTQYF
CDR3nt: TGTGCCAGCAGCCCAGACAGGGACTCAGATACGCAGTATTTT

abundance: NA
d_gene: TRBD2
j_gene: TRBJ2-1
v_gene: TRBV3-1
CDR3aa: CASSPRAGRYSYNEQFF
CDR3nt: TGTGCCAGCAGCCCCCGAGCGGGGAGGTACTCCTACAATGAGCAGTTCTTC

abundance: NA
d_gene: NA
j_gene: TRBJ2-3
v_gene: TRBV20-1
CDR3aa: CSASVALGRGTDTQYF
CDR3nt: TGCAGTGCTAGTGTAGCGTTGGGTCGAGGCACAGATACGCAGTATTTT

abundance: NA
d_gene: NA
j_gene: TRBJ1-6
v_gene: TRBV10-3
CDR3aa: CAISGTGQQDSPLHF
CDR3nt: TGTGCCATCAGTGGGACCGGACAGCAAGATTCACCCCTCCACTTT

abundance: NA
d_gene: TRBD1
j_gene: TRBJ1-2
v_gene: TRBV7-9
CDR3aa: CASSSTGGLYGYTF
CDR3nt: TGTGCCAGCAGCTCGACAGGGGGCCTCTATGGCTACACCTTC

abundance: NA
d_gene: NA
j_gene: TRBJ2-7
v_gene: TRBV27
CDR3aa: CASGTTGPYEQYF
CDR3nt: TGTGCCAGCGGGACGACTGGTCCCTACGAGCAGTACTTC

abundance: NA
d_gene: TRBD1
j_gene: TRBJ1-6
v_gene: TRBV7-3
CDR3aa: CASSTGTANSPLHF
CDR3nt: TGTGCCAGCAGCACCGGGACAGCCAATTCACCCCTCCACTTT

abundance: few
d_gene: NA
j_gene: TRBJ2-3
v_gene: TRBV5-6
CDR3aa: CASSFGASGNTPTDTQYF
CDR3nt: TGTGCCAGCAGCTTCGGGGCGAGTGGCAACACACCCACAGATACGCAGTATTTT

abundance: NA
d_gene: NA
j_gene: TRBJ1-1
v_gene: TRBV27
CDR3aa: CASTRDPEAFF
CDR3nt: TGTGCCAGCACCCGGGACCCTGAAGCTTTCTTT

abundance: few
d_gene: NA
j_gene: TRBJ1-1
v_gene: TRBV10-3
CDR3aa: CAIGGRLEGEAFF
CDR3nt: TGTGCCATCGGGGGGCGGCTGGAAGGTGAAGCTTTCTTT

abundance: NA
d_gene: TRBD2
j_gene: TRBJ2-1
v_gene: TRBV5-1
CDR3aa: CASSLIAGGGNEQFF
CDR3nt: TGCGCCAGCAGCTTGATAGCGGGAGGGGGGAATGAGCAGTTCTTC

abundance: NA
d_gene: NA
j_gene: TRBJ1-2
v_gene: TRBV4-3
CDR3aa: CASSQDPTADYGYTF
CDR3nt: TGCGCCAGCAGCCAAGATCCCACAGCTGACTATGGCTACACCTTC

abundance: NA
d_gene: NA
j_gene: TRBJ2-2
v_gene: TRBV7-7
CDR3aa: CASSLGPDTGELFF
CDR3nt: TGTGCCAGCAGCTTAGGCCCTGACACCGGGGAGCTGTTTTTT

abundance: few
d_gene: NA
j_gene: TRBJ2-7
v_gene: TRBV15
CDR3aa: CATSGTLSYEQYF
CDR3nt: TGTGCCACCTCGGGGACTCTCTCCTACGAGCAGTACTTC

abundance: NA
d_gene: TRBD2
j_gene: TRBJ2-3
v_gene: TRBV7-9
CDR3aa: CASSSQREATDTQYF
CDR3nt: TGTGCCAGCAGCTCACAGCGGGAGGCCACAGATACGCAGTATTTT

abundance: few
d_gene: NA
j_gene: TRBJ2-1
v_gene: TRBV7-6
CDR3aa: CASSLEGGTLYNEQFF
CDR3nt: TGTGCCAGCAGCTTAGAAGGCGGAACCCTCTACAATGAGCAGTTCTTC

abundance: NA
d_gene: NA
j_gene: TRBJ1-5
v_gene: TRBV12-3/TRBV12-4
CDR3aa: CASRVGNQPQHF
CDR3nt: TGTGCCAGCAGAGTAGGCAATCAGCCCCAGCATTTT

abundance: once
d_gene: NA
j_gene: TRBJ1-2
v_gene: TRBV2
CDR3aa: CASRPEGLGYTF
CDR3nt: TGTGCCAGCAGGCCCGAAGGTCTTGGCTACACCTTC

abundance: NA
d_gene: NA
j_gene: TRBJ2-7
v_gene: TRBV24-1
CDR3aa: CATSDRFGGTVEQYF
CDR3nt: TGTGCCACCAGTGATCGCTTCGGGGGAACGGTCGAGCAGTACTTC